The sequence of this T cell receptor beta chain was determined in a study of cytomegalovirus exposure and HLA in healthy donors. The PCR had 60 Vbeta and 13 Jbeta primers. The assay was immunoSEQ multiplex PCR, and TCRdb's table has in-frame clones only and misses some. Of over 130,000 clones in the sample, around 65% are singletons; the top ten hold 6.5%. CDR1 is LNHNV, CDR2 YYDKDF, per germline (reference sequence). The V and J ends lost 0 bases and 4 bases respectively, with 9 bases between them. This CDR3 has 14 amino acids. Sequencing was performed on PBMCs. This TCR was sampled from an older woman in good health and CMV-seronegative. The chain links TRBV15 to TRBJ1-2; no firm D call. CDR3 sequence: CATSRDHGAYGYTF. The CDR3 DNA sequence: TGTGCCACCAGCAGAGATCACGGTGCCTATGGCTACACCTTC.